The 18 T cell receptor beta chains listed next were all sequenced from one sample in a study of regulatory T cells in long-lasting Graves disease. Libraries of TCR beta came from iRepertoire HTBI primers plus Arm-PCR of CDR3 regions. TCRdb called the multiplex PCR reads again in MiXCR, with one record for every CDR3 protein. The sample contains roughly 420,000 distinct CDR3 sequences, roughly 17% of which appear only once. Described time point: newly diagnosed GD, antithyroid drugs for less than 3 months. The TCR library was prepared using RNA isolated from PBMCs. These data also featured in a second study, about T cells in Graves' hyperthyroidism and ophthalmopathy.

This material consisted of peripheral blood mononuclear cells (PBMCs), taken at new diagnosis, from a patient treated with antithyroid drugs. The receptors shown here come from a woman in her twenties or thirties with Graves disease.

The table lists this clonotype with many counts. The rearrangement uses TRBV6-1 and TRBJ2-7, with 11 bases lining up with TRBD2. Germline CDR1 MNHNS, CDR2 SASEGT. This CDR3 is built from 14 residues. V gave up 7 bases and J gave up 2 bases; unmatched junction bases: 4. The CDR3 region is CASTGTSGTYEQYF. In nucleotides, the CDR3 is TGTGCCAGCACCGGGACTAGCGGTACCTACGAGCAGTACTTC.

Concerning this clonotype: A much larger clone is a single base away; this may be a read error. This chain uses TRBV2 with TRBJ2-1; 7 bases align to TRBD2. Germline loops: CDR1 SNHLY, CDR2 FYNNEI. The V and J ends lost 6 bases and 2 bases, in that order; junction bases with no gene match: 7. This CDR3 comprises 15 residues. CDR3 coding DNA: TGTGCCAGCAGGACCAGGACTAGAGCCTACAATGAGCAGTTCTTC. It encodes CASRTRTRAYNEQFF.

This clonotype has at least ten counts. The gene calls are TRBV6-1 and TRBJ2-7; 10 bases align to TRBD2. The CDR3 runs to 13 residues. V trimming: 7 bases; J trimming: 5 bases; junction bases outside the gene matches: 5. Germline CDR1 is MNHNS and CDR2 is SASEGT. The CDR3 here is CASIPSGSDEQYF. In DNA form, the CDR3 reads TGTGCCAGCATCCCTAGCGGGAGCGACGAGCAGTACTTC.

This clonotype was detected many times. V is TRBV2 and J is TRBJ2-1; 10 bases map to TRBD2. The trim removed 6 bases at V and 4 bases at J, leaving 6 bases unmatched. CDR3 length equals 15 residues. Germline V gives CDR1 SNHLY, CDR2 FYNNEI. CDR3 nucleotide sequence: TGTGCCAGCAGAATGACTAGCGGGCCGTACAATGAGCAGTTCTTC. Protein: CASRMTSGPYNEQFF.

The CDR3 DNA is TGTGCCAGTAGTACTGCGGTGGGTAATTCACCCCTCCACTTT. This encodes CASSTAVGNSPLHF. V usage is TRBV19 and J usage is TRBJ1-6; D unclear. CDR1 and CDR2 (germline): LNHDA, SQIVND (reference sequence). V lost 4 bases, J lost 6 bases, and 10 bases lay in between. CDR3 length equals 14 residues. Full variable domain (outside the CDR3, taken from reference TRBV19 and TRBJ1-6): DGGITQSPKYLFRKEGQNVTLSCEQNLNHDAMYWYRQDPGQGLRLIYYSQIVNDFQKGDIAEGYSVSREKKESFPLTVTSAQKNPTAFYLCASSTAVGNSPLHFGNGTRLTVT.

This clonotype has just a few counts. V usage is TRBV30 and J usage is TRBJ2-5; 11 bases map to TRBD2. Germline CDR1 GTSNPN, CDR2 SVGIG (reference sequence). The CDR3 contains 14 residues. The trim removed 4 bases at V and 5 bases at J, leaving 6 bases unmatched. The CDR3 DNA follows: TGTGCCTGGAAGGTTACTAGCGGGAGTGAGACCCAGTACTTC. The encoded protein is CAWKVTSGSETQYF. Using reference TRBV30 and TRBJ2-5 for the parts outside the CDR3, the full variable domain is SQTIHQWPATLVQPVGSPLSLECTVEGTSNPNLYWYRQAAGRGLQLLFYSVGIGQISSEVPQNLSASRPQDRQFILSSKKLLLSDSGFYLCAWKVTSGSETQYFGPGTRLLVL.

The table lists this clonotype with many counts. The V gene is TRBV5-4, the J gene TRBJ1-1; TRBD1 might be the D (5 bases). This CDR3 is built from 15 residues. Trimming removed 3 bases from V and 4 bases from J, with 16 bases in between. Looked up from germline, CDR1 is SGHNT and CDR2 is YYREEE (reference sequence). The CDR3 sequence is CASSSFLGGSTEAFF. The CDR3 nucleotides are TGTGCCAGCAGCTCTTTTCTGGGGGGGTCCACTGAAGCTTTCTTT.

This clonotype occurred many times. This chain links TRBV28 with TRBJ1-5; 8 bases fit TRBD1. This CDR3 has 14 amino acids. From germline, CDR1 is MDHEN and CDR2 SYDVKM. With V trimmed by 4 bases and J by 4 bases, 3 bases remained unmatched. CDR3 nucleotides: TGTGCCAGCAGTTGGACAGGGTTAAATCAGCCCCAGCATTTT. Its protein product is CASSWTGLNQPQHF.

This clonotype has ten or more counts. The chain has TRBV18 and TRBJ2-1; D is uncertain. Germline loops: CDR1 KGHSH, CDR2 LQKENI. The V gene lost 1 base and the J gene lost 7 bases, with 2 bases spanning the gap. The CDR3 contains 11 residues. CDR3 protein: CASSPQNEQFF. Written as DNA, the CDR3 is TGTGCCAGCTCACCACAAAATGAGCAGTTCTTC. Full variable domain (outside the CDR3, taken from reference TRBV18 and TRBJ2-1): NAGVMQNPRHLVRRRGQEARLRCSPMKGHSHVYWYRQLPEEGLKFMVYLQKENIIDESGMPKERFSAEFPKEGPSILRIQQVVRGDSAAYFCASSPQNEQFFGPGTRLTVL.

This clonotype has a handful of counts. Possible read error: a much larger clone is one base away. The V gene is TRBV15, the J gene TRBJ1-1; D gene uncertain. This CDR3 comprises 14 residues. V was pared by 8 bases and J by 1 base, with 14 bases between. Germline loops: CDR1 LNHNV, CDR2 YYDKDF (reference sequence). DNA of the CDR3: TGTGCCACCGGCCCCCGGACGGGGAACACTGAAGCTTTCTTT. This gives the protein CATGPRTGNTEAFF. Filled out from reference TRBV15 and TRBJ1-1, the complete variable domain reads DAMVIQNPRYQVTQFGKPVTLSCSQTLNHNVMYWYQQKSSQAPKLLFHYYDKDFNNEADTPDNFQSRRPNTSFCFLDIRSPGLGDTAMYLCATGPRTGNTEAFFGQGTRLTVV.

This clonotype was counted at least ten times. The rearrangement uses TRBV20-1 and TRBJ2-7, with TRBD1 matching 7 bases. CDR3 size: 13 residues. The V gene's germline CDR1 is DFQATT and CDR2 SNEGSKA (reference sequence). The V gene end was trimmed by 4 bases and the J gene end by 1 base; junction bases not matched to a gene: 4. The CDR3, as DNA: TGCAGTGCTAAGAGGGACAGATCCTACGAGCAGTACTTC. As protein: CSAKRDRSYEQYF.

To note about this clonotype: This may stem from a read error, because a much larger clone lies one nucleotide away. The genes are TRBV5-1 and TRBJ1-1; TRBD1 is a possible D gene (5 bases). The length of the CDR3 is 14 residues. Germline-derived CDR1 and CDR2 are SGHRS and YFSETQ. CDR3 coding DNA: TGCGCCAGCAGCTTGGATCAGGGAGCAACTGAAGCTCTCTTT. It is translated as CASSLDQGATEALF.

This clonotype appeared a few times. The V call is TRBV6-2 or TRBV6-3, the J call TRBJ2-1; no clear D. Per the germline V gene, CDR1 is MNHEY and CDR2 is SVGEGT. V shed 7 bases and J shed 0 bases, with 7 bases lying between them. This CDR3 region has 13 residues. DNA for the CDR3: TGTGCCAGCATGGCTAGCTCCTACAATGAGCAGTTCTTC. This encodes CASMASSYNEQFF.

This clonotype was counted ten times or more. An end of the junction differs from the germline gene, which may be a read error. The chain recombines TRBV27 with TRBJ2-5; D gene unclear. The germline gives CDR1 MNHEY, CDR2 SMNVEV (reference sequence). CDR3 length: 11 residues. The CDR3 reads CAGSIQETQYF. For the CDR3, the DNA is TGTGCCGGCAGTATTCAAGAGACCCAGTACTTC.

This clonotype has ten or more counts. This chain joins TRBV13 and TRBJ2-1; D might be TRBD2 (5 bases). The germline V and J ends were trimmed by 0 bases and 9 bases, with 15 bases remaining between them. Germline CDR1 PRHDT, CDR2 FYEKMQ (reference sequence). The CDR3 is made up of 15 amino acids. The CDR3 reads CASSLGTPAVSEQFF. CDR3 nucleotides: TGTGCCAGCAGCTTAGGGACCCCAGCGGTTAGTGAGCAGTTCTTC.

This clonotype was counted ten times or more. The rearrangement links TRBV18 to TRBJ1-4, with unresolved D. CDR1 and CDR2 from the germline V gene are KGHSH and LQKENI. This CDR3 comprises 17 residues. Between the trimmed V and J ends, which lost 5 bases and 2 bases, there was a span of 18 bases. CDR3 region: CASSAGPIGPTNEKLFF. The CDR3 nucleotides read TGTGCCAGCTCAGCCGGGCCGATCGGGCCGACTAATGAAAAACTGTTTTTT.

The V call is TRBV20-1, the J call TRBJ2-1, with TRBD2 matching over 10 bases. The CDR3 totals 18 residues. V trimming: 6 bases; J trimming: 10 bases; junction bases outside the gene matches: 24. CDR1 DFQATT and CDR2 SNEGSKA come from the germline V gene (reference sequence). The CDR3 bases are TGCAGTGCCGGCGGGCAACTTTTAGCGGGAGGAGGGCCTGGGGAGCAGTTCTTC. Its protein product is CSAGGQLLAGGGPGEQFF.

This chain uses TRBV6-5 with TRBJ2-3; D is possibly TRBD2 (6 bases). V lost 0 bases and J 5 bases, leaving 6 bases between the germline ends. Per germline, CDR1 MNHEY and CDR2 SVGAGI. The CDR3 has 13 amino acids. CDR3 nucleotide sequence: TGTGCCAGCAGTTACTCGGAGGGAGATACGCAGTATTTT. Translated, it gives CASSYSEGDTQYF.